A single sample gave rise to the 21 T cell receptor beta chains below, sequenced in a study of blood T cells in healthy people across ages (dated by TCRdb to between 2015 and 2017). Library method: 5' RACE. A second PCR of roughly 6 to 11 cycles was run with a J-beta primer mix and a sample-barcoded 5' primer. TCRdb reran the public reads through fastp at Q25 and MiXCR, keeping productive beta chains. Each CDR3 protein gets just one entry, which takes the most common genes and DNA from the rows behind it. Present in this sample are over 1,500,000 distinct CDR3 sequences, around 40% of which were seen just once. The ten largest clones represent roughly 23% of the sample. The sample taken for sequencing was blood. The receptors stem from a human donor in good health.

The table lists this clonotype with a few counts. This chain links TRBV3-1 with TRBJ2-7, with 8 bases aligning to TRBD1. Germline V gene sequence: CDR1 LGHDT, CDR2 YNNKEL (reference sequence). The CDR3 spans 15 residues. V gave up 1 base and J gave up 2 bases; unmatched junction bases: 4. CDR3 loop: CASSQVGQGTYEQYF. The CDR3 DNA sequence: TGTGCCAGCAGCCAAGTAGGACAGGGAACCTACGAGCAGTACTTC.

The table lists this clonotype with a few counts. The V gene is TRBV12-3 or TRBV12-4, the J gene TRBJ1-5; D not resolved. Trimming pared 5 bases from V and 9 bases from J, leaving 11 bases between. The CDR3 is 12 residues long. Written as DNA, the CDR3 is TGTGCCAGCAGTGCCGCGGAGGCGCCCCAGCATTTT. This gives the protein CASSAAEAPQHF.

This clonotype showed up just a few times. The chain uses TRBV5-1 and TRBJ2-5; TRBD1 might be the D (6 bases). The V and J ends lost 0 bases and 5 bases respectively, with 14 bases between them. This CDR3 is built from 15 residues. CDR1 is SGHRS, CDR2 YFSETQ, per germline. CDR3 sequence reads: CASSLDTGMGETQYF. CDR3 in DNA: TGCGCCAGCAGCTTGGACACAGGGATGGGGGAGACCCAGTACTTC.

This CDR3 reads CASSSGQGCRTQYF. The CDR3 region has the DNA TGTGCCAGCTCTTCGGGACAGGGGTGTAGGACCCAGTACTTC. The chain links TRBV7-2 to TRBJ2-5; 10 nucleotides line up with TRBD1. Germline CDR1 reads SGHTA; CDR2 reads FQGNSA. The length of the CDR3 is 14 residues. Trimming removed 8 bases from V and 7 bases from J; junction bases left unmatched: 10.

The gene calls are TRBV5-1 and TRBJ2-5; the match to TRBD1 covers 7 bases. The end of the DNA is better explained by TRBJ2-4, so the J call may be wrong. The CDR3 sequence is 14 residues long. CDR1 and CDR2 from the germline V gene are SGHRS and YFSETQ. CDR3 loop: CASSFPGGRNIQYF. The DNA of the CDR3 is TGCGCCAGCAGCTTCCCAGGGGGTAGAAACATTCAGTACTTC.

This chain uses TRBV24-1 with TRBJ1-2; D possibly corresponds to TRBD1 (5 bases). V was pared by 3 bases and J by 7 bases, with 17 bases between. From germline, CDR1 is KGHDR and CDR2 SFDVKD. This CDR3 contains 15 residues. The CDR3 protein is CATSDRTIAGGGYTF. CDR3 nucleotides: TGTGCCACCAGTGATCGCACAATAGCCGGGGGTGGCTACACCTTC.

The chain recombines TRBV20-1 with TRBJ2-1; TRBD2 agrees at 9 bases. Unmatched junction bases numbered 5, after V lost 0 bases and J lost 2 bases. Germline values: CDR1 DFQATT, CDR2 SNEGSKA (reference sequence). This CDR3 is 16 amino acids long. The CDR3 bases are TGCAGTGCTAGAGATCCTCGGACTAGCGCCTACAATGAGCAGTTCTTC. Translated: CSARDPRTSAYNEQFF.

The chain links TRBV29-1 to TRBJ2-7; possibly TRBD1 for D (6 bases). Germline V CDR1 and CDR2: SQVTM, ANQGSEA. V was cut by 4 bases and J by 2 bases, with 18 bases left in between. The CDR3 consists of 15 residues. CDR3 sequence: CSVVFRDKVTYEQYF. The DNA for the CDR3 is TGCAGCGTTGTTTTCCGGGACAAGGTAACCTACGAGCAGTACTTC.

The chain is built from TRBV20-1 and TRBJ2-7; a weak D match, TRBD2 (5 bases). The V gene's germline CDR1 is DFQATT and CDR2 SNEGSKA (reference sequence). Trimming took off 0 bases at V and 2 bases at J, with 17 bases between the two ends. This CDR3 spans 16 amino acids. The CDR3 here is CSARDWEQAQTYEQYF. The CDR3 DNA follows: TGCAGTGCTAGAGATTGGGAGCAGGCCCAGACCTACGAGCAGTACTTC.

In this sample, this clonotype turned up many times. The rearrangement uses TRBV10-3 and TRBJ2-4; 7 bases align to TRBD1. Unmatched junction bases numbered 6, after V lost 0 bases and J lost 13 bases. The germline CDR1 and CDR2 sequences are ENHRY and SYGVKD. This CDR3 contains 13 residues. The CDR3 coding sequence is TGTGCCATCAGTGAGTCTCCAGGGGGAGAGCAGTACTTC. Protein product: CAISESPGGEQYF.

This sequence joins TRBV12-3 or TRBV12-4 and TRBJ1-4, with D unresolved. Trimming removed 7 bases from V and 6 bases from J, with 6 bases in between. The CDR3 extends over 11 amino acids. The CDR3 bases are TGTGCCAGCATGAGTTATGAAAAACTGTTTTTT. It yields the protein CASMSYEKLFF.

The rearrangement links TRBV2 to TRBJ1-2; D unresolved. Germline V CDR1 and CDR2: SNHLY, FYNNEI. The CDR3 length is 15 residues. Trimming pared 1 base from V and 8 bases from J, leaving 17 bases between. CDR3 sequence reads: CASSEEWTRYIGYTF. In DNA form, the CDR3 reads TGTGCCAGCAGTGAAGAATGGACGAGATATATAGGCTACACCTTC.

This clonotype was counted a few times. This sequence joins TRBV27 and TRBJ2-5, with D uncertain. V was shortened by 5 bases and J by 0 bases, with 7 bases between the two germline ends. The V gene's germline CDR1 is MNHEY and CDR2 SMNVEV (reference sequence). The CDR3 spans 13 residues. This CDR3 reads CASSQIDQETQYF. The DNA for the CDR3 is TGTGCCAGCAGTCAAATAGACCAAGAGACCCAGTACTTC.

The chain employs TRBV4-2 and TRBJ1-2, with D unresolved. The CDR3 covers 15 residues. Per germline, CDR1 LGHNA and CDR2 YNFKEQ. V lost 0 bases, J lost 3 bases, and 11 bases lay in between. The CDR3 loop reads CASSQDREIYYGYTF. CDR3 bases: TGTGCCAGCAGCCAAGATAGGGAGATCTACTATGGCTACACCTTC.

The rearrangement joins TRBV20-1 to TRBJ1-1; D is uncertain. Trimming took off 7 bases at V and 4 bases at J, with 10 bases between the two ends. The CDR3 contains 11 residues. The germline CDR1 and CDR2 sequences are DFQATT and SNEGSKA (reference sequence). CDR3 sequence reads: CSVLLFTEAFF. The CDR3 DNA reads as TGCAGTGTTTTACTTTTCACTGAAGCTTTCTTT.

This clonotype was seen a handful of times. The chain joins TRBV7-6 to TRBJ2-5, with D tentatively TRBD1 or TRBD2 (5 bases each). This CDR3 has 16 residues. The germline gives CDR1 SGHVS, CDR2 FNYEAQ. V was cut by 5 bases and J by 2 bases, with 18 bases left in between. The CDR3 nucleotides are TGTGCCAGCAGCGCAATAGGCCTGGGACCACAAGAGACCCAGTACTTC. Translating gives CASSAIGLGPQETQYF.

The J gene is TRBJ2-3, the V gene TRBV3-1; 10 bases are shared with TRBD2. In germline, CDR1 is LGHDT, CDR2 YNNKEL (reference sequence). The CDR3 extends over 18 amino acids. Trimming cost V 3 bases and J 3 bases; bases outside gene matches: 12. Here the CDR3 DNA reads TGTGCCAGCAGCCAGGGAGCCCAGCCTAGCGGGGGAACAGATACGCAGTATTTT. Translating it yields CASSQGAQPSGGTDTQYF.

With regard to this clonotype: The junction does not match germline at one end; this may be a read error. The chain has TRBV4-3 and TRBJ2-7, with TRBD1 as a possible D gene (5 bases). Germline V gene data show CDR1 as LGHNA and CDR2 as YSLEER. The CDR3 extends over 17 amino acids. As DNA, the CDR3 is TGCGCCAGCAGCCAAGATTGGCGGTCAGGGTTTCCCTATGAGCAGTACTTC. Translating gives CASSQDWRSGFPYEQYF.

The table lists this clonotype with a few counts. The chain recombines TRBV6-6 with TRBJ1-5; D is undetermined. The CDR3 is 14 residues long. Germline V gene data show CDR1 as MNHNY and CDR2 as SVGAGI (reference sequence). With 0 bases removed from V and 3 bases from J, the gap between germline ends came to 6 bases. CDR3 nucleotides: TGTGCCAGCAGTTACTCGAGATACAATCAGCCCCAGCATTTT. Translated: CASSYSRYNQPQHF.

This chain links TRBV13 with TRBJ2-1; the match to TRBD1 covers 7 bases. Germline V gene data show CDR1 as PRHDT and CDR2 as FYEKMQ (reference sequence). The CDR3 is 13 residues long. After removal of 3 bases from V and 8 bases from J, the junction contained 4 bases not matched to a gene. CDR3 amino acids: CASSFGTDHEQFF. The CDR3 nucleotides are TGTGCCAGCAGCTTCGGGACAGATCATGAGCAGTTCTTC.

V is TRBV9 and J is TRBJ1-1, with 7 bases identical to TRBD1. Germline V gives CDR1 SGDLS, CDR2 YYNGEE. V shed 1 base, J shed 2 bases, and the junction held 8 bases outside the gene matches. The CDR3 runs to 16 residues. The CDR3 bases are TGTGCCAGCAGCGTAACAGCCGGGACAGCCAACACTGAAGCTTTCTTT. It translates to CASSVTAGTANTEAFF.